This T cell receptor (beta chain) is drawn from a study of cytomegalovirus exposure and HLA in healthy donors. Whole-study findings and limits: Most TCR sequences proved rare, with some public TCRs found in many donors. Reports indicate that TCR beta sequences accurately predicted the HLA-A and HLA-B alleles of most subjects.

PCR involved 60 Vbeta and 13 Jbeta primers. Measured with immunoSEQ multiplex PCR; TCRdb has only the in-frame clones, and not every one. The sample yields about 130,000 clones, of which the top ten take up 2%. Germline CDR1 and CDR2: MDHEN and SYDVKM. Deletions cut 7 bases from V and 8 bases from J, with 17 bases between. This CDR3 has 13 residues. Comment on this clone: What it binds is not known.

The receptor was isolated from a woman aged 55-75 years in good health and CMV-seronegative. Input material: PBMCs. The chain links TRBV28 to TRBJ1-2; possible D gene TRBD1, 5 bases. CDR3 in amino acids: CASTHFGAQGYTF. CDR3 bases: TGTGCCAGCACGCATTTTGGGGCTCAGGGCTACACCTTC.